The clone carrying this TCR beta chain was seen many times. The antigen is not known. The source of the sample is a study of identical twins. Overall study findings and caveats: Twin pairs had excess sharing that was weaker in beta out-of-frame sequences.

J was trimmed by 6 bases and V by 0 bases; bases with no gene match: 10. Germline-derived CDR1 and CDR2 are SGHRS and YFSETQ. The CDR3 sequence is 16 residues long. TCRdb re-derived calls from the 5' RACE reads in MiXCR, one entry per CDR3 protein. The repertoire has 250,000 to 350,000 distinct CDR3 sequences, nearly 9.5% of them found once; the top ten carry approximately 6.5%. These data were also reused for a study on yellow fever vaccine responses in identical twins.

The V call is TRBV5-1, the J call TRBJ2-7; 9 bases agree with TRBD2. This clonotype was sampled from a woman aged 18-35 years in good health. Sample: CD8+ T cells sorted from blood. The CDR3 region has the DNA TGCGCCAGCAGCTTGGACAGTAGCGGGAGAGTTCTCGAGCAGTACTTC. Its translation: CASSLDSSGRVLEQYF.